This T cell receptor (beta chain) was captured in a study of T cells in narcolepsy. The CDR3 loop spans 13 amino acids. V lost 5 bases, J lost 2 bases, and 3 bases stayed unmatched. CDR1 is SGHRS and CDR2 is YFSETQ in the germline V gene. Only in-frame clones appear in the TCRdb table, and some are missing; sequencing was by immunoSEQ multiplex PCR. Altogether 27,000 or so clones are present, around 78% being singletons, with the ten largest covering 3.4%. Sequenced sample: CD45RA- memory CD4+ T cells from PBMCs. This receptor was identified in a human donor with narcolepsy. The gene calls are TRBV5-1 and TRBJ1-1; 7 bases match TRBD1. The CDR3 sequence is CASRTGFNTEAFF. DNA of the CDR3: TGCGCCAGCAGGACAGGGTTTAACACTGAAGCTTTCTTT.